One and the same sample provided the 31 T cell receptor beta chains below, sequenced in a study of T cells after yellow fever vaccination. Each CDR3 protein is one row after TCRdb ran MiXCR on the 5' RACE reads. The sample contains 300,000 to 450,000 distinct CDR3 sequences, roughly 7.5% of which appear only once. This specimen was PBMCs, taken more than 35 days after the first yellow fever vaccination. Receptor source: a man aged 18 to 29 who received the YFV17D yellow fever vaccine.

V usage is TRBV5-4 and J usage is TRBJ2-7; 8 bases fit TRBD2. The CDR3 sequence is 14 residues long. Germline-derived CDR1 and CDR2 are SGHNT and YYREEE (reference sequence). V was clipped by 5 bases and J by 3 bases; unmatched bases: 7. The CDR3 sequence: CASSRTSGDYEQYF. The CDR3, as DNA: TGTGCCAGCAGTCGTACTAGCGGAGACTACGAGCAGTACTTC.

The rearrangement uses TRBV27 and TRBJ2-3, with unresolved D. Germline V gives CDR1 MNHEY, CDR2 SMNVEV (reference sequence). The CDR3 contains 12 residues. Trimming removed 2 bases from V and 7 bases from J, with 7 bases in between. CDR3 coding DNA: TGTGCCAGCAGTTTAGTCGGATATACGCAGTATTTT. It is translated as CASSLVGYTQYF.

This clonotype was observed a few times. The J gene is TRBJ2-5, the V gene TRBV2; TRBD1 aligns across 10 bases. The V segment lost 6 bases and the J segment 2 bases; nucleotides outside the gene matches: 3. Germline CDR1 SNHLY, CDR2 FYNNEI. This CDR3 has 14 residues. The CDR3 region has the DNA TGTGCCAGCAGGGGACAGGGGACTCAAGAGACCCAGTACTTC. Residues: CASRGQGTQETQYF.

This chain links TRBV23-1 with TRBJ2-1, with 12 bases lining up with TRBD1. TRBV23-1 is classed as an ORF, of uncertain function. The junction had 4 bases not matched to a gene; V was cut back by 4 bases and J by 9 bases. The CDR3 extends over 14 amino acids. The CDR3 DNA is TGCGCCAGCAGTCGGGGGGACAGGGGGCGTGAGCAGTTCTTC. As protein: CASSRGDRGREQFF.

This clonotype was picked up many times. The chain links TRBV12-3 or TRBV12-4 to TRBJ2-2; a possible D gene is TRBD1 (6 bases). The CDR3 runs 16 residues. Trimming left V 3 bases short and J 1 base short, with 12 bases between. CDR3 DNA sequence: TGTGCCAGCAGTTTCCCACAGGGCCTGAACACCGGGGAGCTGTTTTTT. It encodes CASSFPQGLNTGELFF.

This clonotype appeared a few times. The rearrangement uses TRBV7-2 and TRBJ2-7; D is unclear. V was pared by 2 bases and J by 4 bases, with 12 bases between. The CDR3 contains 14 residues. Germline V gives CDR1 SGHTA, CDR2 FQGNSA. Here the CDR3 DNA reads TGTGCCAGCAGCTTATTGGAGACGGGTTACGAGCAGTACTTC. The encoded protein is CASSLLETGYEQYF.

V usage is TRBV6-1 and J usage is TRBJ2-5; 8 bases are shared with TRBD2. The CDR3 covers 14 residues. Germline trimming cut 6 bases from V and 2 bases from J; bases unmatched to any gene: 5. Germline values: CDR1 MNHNS, CDR2 SASEGT. The CDR3 spells CASRTTSAQETQYF. The DNA for the CDR3 is TGTGCCAGCAGAACGACTAGCGCTCAAGAGACCCAGTACTTC.

This clonotype was counted between two and nine times. V is TRBV6-6 and J is TRBJ2-4; D gene ambiguous. Germline V gene sequence: CDR1 MNHNY, CDR2 SVGAGI (reference sequence). Between the trimmed V and J ends, which lost 6 bases and 7 bases, there was a span of 13 bases. The length of the CDR3 is 13 residues. The CDR3: CASSALGVNIQYF. CDR3 in DNA: TGTGCCAGCAGCGCTCTAGGTGTCAACATTCAGTACTTC.

This clonotype has a handful of counts. The chain recombines TRBV29-1 with TRBJ2-1, with TRBD2 identical over 9 bases. Germline V gene lookup returns CDR1 SQVTM and CDR2 ANQGSEA. The V gene end was trimmed by 3 bases and the J gene end by 7 bases; junction bases not matched to a gene: 4. The CDR3 spans 13 residues. The CDR3 DNA is TGCAGCGTTGATCTAGCGGGGAGAAATGAGCAGTTCTTC. It is translated as CSVDLAGRNEQFF.

This clonotype has ten or more counts. The V and J genes are TRBV20-1 and TRBJ2-7; D may be TRBD2 (5 bases). Germline CDR1 reads DFQATT; CDR2 reads SNEGSKA (reference sequence). The CDR3 sequence is 14 residues long. The V end lost 2 bases, the J end lost 3 bases, and 14 bases lay between the germline ends. CDR3 loop: CSARPVDSRYEQYV. CDR3 in DNA: TGCAGTGCTAGACCTGTGGACTCGCGCTACGAGCAGTACGTC.

This clonotype was seen a handful of times. The chain employs TRBV29-1 and TRBJ2-4; 8 nucleotides agree with TRBD2. Germline lookup yields CDR1 SQVTM and CDR2 ANQGSEA. This CDR3 contains 13 residues. The J segment lost 3 bases and the V segment lost 7 bases, leaving 5 bases of the junction unmatched. The DNA of the CDR3 is TGCAGCGCCCGGGAGGGGGACAAAAACATTCAGTACTTC. Encoded protein: CSAREGDKNIQYF.

The gene calls are TRBV6-2 or TRBV6-3 and TRBJ2-1; D possibly corresponds to TRBD2 (6 bases). The V gene's germline CDR1 is MNHEY and CDR2 SVGEGT. V was trimmed by 5 bases and J by 6 bases, leaving 11 bases between them. The CDR3 is made up of 13 amino acids. CDR3 in amino acids: CASSGGVGNEQFF. DNA for the CDR3: TGTGCCAGCAGTGGAGGGGTGGGCAATGAGCAGTTCTTC.

This chain uses TRBV5-5 with TRBJ2-3; D might be TRBD2 (7 bases). This CDR3 is 14 amino acids long. V dropped 5 bases and J dropped 4 bases, with 14 bases sitting between them. CDR1 and CDR2 (germline): SGHKS, YYEKEE (reference sequence). The CDR3 sequence: CASSQGGGSDTQYF. Here the CDR3 DNA reads TGTGCCAGCAGTCAAGGGGGGGGATCAGATACGCAGTATTTT.

This chain uses TRBV4-1 with TRBJ2-3, with a tentative D call TRBD1 (6 bases). This CDR3 comprises 16 residues. The V gene lost 0 bases and the J gene lost 2 bases, with 12 bases spanning the gap. Germline values: CDR1 MGHRA, CDR2 YSYEKL. The CDR3 nucleotides read TGCGCCAGCAGCCAAGACGGGAACAGGGACACAGATACGCAGTATTTT. The encoded protein is CASSQDGNRDTDTQYF.

The gene calls are TRBV2 and TRBJ1-4; possible D gene TRBD1, 5 bases. CDR1 and CDR2 from the germline V gene are SNHLY and FYNNEI. Trimming shortened V by 4 bases and J by 8 bases, and 14 bases separated the two germline ends. This CDR3 region has 14 residues. In nucleotides, the CDR3 is TGTGCCAGCAGTGTTCAGGGAGGACAAGAAAAACTGTTTTTT. Its protein is CASSVQGGQEKLFF.

The chain joins TRBV18 to TRBJ1-1, with D perhaps matching TRBD1 (5 bases). The germline V gene encodes CDR1 KGHSH and CDR2 LQKENI. V lost 1 base and J lost 2, with 14 bases in between. This CDR3 has 16 residues. In DNA, the CDR3 is TGTGCCAGCTCACCACGAACAATGGGGGTCAACACTGAAGCTTTCTTT. Its translation: CASSPRTMGVNTEAFF.

A few counts support this clonotype. The CDR3 DNA reads as TGCAGTGCCCGAGCGGTCGCACAGACATATGGCTACACCTTC. It codes for CSARAVAQTYGYTF. The V and J genes are TRBV20-1 and TRBJ1-2; D not resolved. V dropped 6 bases and J dropped 5 bases, with 19 bases sitting between them. This CDR3 spans 14 amino acids. Per germline, CDR1 DFQATT and CDR2 SNEGSKA (reference sequence).

The chain recombines TRBV7-3 with TRBJ1-2; weak D call: TRBD1 (5 bases). CDR1 is SGHTA, CDR2 FQGTGA, per germline. This CDR3 is 14 amino acids long. The V and J ends lost 6 bases and 0 bases respectively, with 11 bases between them. The CDR3 sequence is CASSWDGSNYGYTF. The CDR3 bases are TGTGCCAGCAGTTGGGACGGGTCTAACTATGGCTACACCTTC.

This clonotype was detected a few times. The chain is built from TRBV7-2 and TRBJ2-1, with D perhaps TRBD2 (5 bases). Germline V CDR1 and CDR2: SGHTA, FQGNSA. The CDR3 runs 14 residues. With 4 bases removed from V and 6 bases from J, the gap between germline ends came to 13 bases. The CDR3 loop reads CASSWTGIINEQFF. CDR3 in DNA: TGTGCCAGCAGCTGGACCGGGATCATCAATGAGCAGTTCTTC.

In its sample, this clonotype was seen a few times. The chain carries TRBV6-4 and TRBJ1-5; the match to TRBD1 covers 10 bases. The V gene's germline CDR1 is MRHNA and CDR2 SNTAGT. The ends lost 4 bases at V and 6 bases at J; junction bases unmatched: 3. The CDR3 totals 14 residues. The CDR3 here is CASSAGQGIQPQHF. The CDR3 DNA sequence: TGTGCCAGCAGTGCGGGACAGGGGATTCAGCCCCAGCATTTT.

V gene TRBV24-1 combines with J gene TRBJ2-1; D unresolved. This CDR3 region has 14 residues. V shed 0 bases and J shed 2 bases, with 4 bases lying between them. Per the germline V gene, CDR1 is KGHDR and CDR2 is SFDVKD. The CDR3 bases are TGTGCCACCAGTGATTTGTGGACCTACAATGAGCAGTTCTTC. Translating it yields CATSDLWTYNEQFF.

This clonotype has more than one count but fewer than ten. This chain uses TRBV9 with TRBJ1-1; D ambiguous. The CDR3 consists of 13 residues. Germline CDR1 and CDR2: SGDLS and YYNGEE. The germline V and J ends were trimmed by 0 bases and 5 bases, with 8 bases remaining between them. CDR3 residues: CASSVVSQTEAFF. CDR3 sequence (DNA): TGTGCCAGCAGCGTAGTATCCCAGACTGAAGCTTTCTTT.

J is TRBJ2-7 and V is TRBV6-2 or TRBV6-3; D unclear. CDR1 and CDR2 (germline): MNHEY, SVGEGT. The CDR3 is made up of 13 amino acids. Trimming took off 6 bases at V and 0 bases at J, with 9 bases between the two ends. The CDR3 DNA sequence: TGTGCCAGCAGCCCCCTGGGCTCCTACGAGCAGTACGTC. Its protein product is CASSPLGSYEQYV.

This clonotype showed up just a few times. V usage is TRBV6-6 and J usage is TRBJ1-2; D is perhaps TRBD1 (5 bases). CDR1 MNHNY and CDR2 SVGAGI come from the germline V gene (reference sequence). The CDR3 extends over 12 amino acids. V gave up 8 bases and J gave up 8 bases, with 15 bases separating them. CDR3 loop: CASLIGAKGYTF. The CDR3 nucleotides read TGTGCCAGCCTAATAGGGGCGAAGGGCTACACCTTC.

The sample holds many counts of this clonotype. The chain employs TRBV12-3 or TRBV12-4 and TRBJ2-2; TRBD1 matches at 9 bases. This CDR3 contains 15 residues. V was clipped by 6 bases and J by 2 bases; unmatched bases: 4. CDR3 nucleotides: TGTGCCAGCAGGAGGGGACAGGGTAACACCGGGGAGCTGTTTTTT. As protein: CASRRGQGNTGELFF.

This clonotype was counted between two and nine times. The chain recombines TRBV10-3 with TRBJ2-1; 7 bases line up with TRBD2. V lost 4 bases to trimming and J lost 4 bases; unmatched junction nucleotides: 1. Germline values: CDR1 ENHRY, CDR2 SYGVKD. The CDR3 contains 13 residues. The CDR3 sequence is CAISAGGYNEQFF. The CDR3 bases are TGTGCCATCAGTGCGGGAGGTTACAATGAGCAGTTCTTC.

This clonotype was seen many times. The chain has TRBV7-9 and TRBJ2-7; a weak D match, TRBD1 (5 bases). This CDR3 has 13 amino acids. Trimming removed 8 bases from V and 6 bases from J, with 17 bases in between. Looked up from germline, CDR1 is SEHNR and CDR2 is FQNEAQ (reference sequence). Here the CDR3 reads CASERGRDAEQYF. The CDR3 DNA reads as TGTGCCAGCGAAAGGGGCAGGGATGCCGAGCAGTACTTC.

The genes are TRBV4-2 and TRBJ1-5; D is ambiguous. This CDR3 spans 14 amino acids. The germline V gene encodes CDR1 LGHNA and CDR2 YNFKEQ. Trimming removed 1 base from V and 5 bases from J, with 9 bases in between. The CDR3 protein is CASSQAAQDQPQHF. CDR3 sequence (DNA): TGTGCCAGCAGCCAAGCGGCGCAGGATCAGCCCCAGCATTTT.

The V and J genes are TRBV2 and TRBJ1-2; possible D gene TRBD1, 5 bases. Trimming removed 6 bases at V and 7 bases at J, with 18 bases between. This CDR3 is 14 amino acids long. Per the germline V gene, CDR1 is SNHLY and CDR2 is FYNNEI. The CDR3 loop reads CASRSTGFIGGYTF. The CDR3 region has the DNA TGTGCCAGCAGGTCTACAGGTTTCATAGGTGGCTACACCTTC.

This chain links TRBV20-1 with TRBJ1-2; 7 bases map to TRBD1. The V segment lost 5 bases and the J segment 4 bases; nucleotides outside the gene matches: 4. Germline CDR1 DFQATT, CDR2 SNEGSKA (reference sequence). There are 12 residues in the CDR3. CDR3 nucleotide sequence: TGCAGTGCTTTCCGGGACAGCTATGGCTACACCTTC. It codes for CSAFRDSYGYTF.

There are a few counts of this clonotype. The chain combines TRBV20-1 with TRBJ2-7, with D perhaps TRBD2 (7 bases). With 3 bases removed from V and 1 base from J, the gap between germline ends came to 16 bases. Germline values: CDR1 DFQATT, CDR2 SNEGSKA (reference sequence). CDR3 length: 15 amino acids. The CDR3 protein is CSASRGGASSYEQYF. The DNA for the CDR3 is TGCAGTGCTAGCCGAGGGGGGGCCAGTTCCTACGAGCAGTACTTC.